This is a list of T cell receptor beta chains from one sample in a study of patients and donors after allogeneic stem cell transplantation. TCRdb fed the RT-PCR reads into MiXCR, producing one record per CDR3 protein. Among around 160,000 distinct CDR3 sequences listed, about 30% were seen once. The sample consisted of blood, either unsorted or a sorted T cell fraction (not recorded which). Receptors originate from a human donor who was either an allogeneic HSCT recipient or a stem cell or donor lymphocyte infusion donor (not recorded which). It is not recorded whose cells these are; they may come from a transplant donor. CDR3s include the opening cysteine and the closing phenylalanine or tryptophan. A D gene is named only where the DNA matches it firmly. Size tells how often a clone was seen (once, few, many) or the class of an expanded clone, and some rows leave it out.

size | J | D | V | DNA | CDR3
many | TRBJ1-1 | - | TRBV7-3 | TGTGCCAGCAGCTTAGATGAGAACACTGAAGCTTTCTTT | CASSLDENTEAFF
- | TRBJ1-1 | - | TRBV30 | TGTGCCTGGAGTGGGGGGGCTGAAGCTTTCTTT | CAWSGGAEAFF
few | TRBJ1-1 | - | TRBV6-5 | TGTGCCAGCAGGCCGGACGGACTCACTGAAGCTTTCTTT | CASRPDGLTEAFF
- | TRBJ2-5 | TRBD2 | TRBV4-3 | TGCGCCAGCAGCCAAGATCGCCGCGGGAGCGAGACCCAGTACTTC | CASSQDRRGSETQYF
few | TRBJ1-2 | TRBD1 | TRBV4-3 | TGCGCCAGCAGCCAAGATTGGGGGACAGGGCGGGACTATGGCTACACCTTC | CASSQDWGTGRDYGYTF
- | TRBJ2-7 | TRBD2 | TRBV5-1 | TGCGCCAGCAGCCCGTATCTAGCGGGAGTCTCCGAGCAGTACTTC | CASSPYLAGVSEQYF
few | TRBJ2-1 | - | TRBV29-1 | TGCAGCGTTGATAGGACTATAAACAATGAGCAGTTCTTC | CSVDRTINNEQFF
- | TRBJ2-7 | TRBD2 | TRBV5-6 | TGTGCCAGCAGCCCACTAGCGGGAGGCTCCTACGAGCAGTACTTC | CASSPLAGGSYEQYF
- | TRBJ2-1 | - | TRBV7-3 | TGTGCCAGCAGCTTACAGGAGCGAGGGGGGTACAATGAGCAGTTCTTC | CASSLQERGGYNEQFF
few | TRBJ1-4 | - | TRBV7-2 | TGTGCCAGCAGCTCCGATAAAAAACTGTTTTTT | CASSSDKKLFF
many | TRBJ2-7 | TRBD2 | TRBV4-2 | TGTGCCAGCAGCCAAGGTTGGACTAGCGGGAGTTACGAGCAGTACTTC | CASSQGWTSGSYEQYF
few | TRBJ2-7 | - | TRBV6-5 | TGTGCCAGCAGTTACACGGGTTCGGGCTCCTACGAGCAGTACTTC | CASSYTGSGSYEQYF
- | TRBJ2-7 | - | TRBV29-1 | TGCAGCGTTGAAGGACCCGCTCTGAACGAGCAGTACTTC | CSVEGPALNEQYF
- | TRBJ1-1 | - | TRBV6-2/TRBV6-3 | TGTGCCAGCAGTTACTCGATACAGCGACCAGTCGCTGAAGCTTTCTTT | CASSYSIQRPVAEAFF
- | TRBJ2-7 | - | TRBV10-1 | TGCGCCAGCAGTGAGGGGGGATCCTACGAGCAGTACTTC | CASSEGGSYEQYF
few | TRBJ1-4 | - | TRBV20-1 | TGCAGTCTACTAGGGGACGGGAGTGAAAAACTGTTTTTT | CSLLGDGSEKLFF
- | TRBJ1-2 | - | TRBV25-1 | TGTGCCAGCAGTGAATATATCTATGGCTACACCTTC | CASSEYIYGYTF
once | TRBJ2-7 | - | TRBV4-3 | TGCGCCAGCAGCCAAGAGGACTACCCCTCGATCTACGAGCAGTACTTC | CASSQEDYPSIYEQYF
few | TRBJ2-1 | - | TRBV9 | TGTGCCAGCAGCGTAGCCCTCCAAAATGAGCAGTTCTTC | CASSVALQNEQFF
- | TRBJ2-5 | TRBD2 | TRBV27 | TGTGCCAGCACCAAAGTATTGGCTAGCGGGAGGGCCGGTGAGACCCAGTACTTC | CASTKVLASGRAGETQYF
few | TRBJ2-3 | TRBD2 | TRBV20-1 | TGCAGTGCTACTAGCGGGATAGCACAGATAACGCAGTATTTT | CSATSGIAQITQYF
- | TRBJ1-5 | - | TRBV11-2 | TGTGCCAGCAGCCCCATACAGAGCAATCAGCCCCAGCATTTT | CASSPIQSNQPQHF
few | TRBJ1-2 | - | TRBV12-3/TRBV12-4 | TGTGCCAGCAGGACGACAGGCGCCTATGGCTACACCTTC | CASRTTGAYGYTF
- | TRBJ2-1 | - | TRBV7-6 | TGTGCCAGCAGCTACCTAGGGGAGGACTACAATGAGCAGTTCTTC | CASSYLGEDYNEQFF
- | TRBJ2-7 | - | TRBV6-2/TRBV6-3 | TGTGCCAGCCTTGGGGGCCGAGAGCAGTACTTC | CASLGGREQYF
few | TRBJ2-7 | - | TRBV28 | TGTGCCAGCAGTCCCCCCCTGGCTCCTTACGAGCAGTACTTC | CASSPPLAPYEQYF
- | TRBJ2-7 | - | TRBV3-1 | TGTGCCAGCAGCCAATGGGCGGGTAACGAGCAGTACTTC | CASSQWAGNEQYF
- | TRBJ2-2 | - | TRBV15 | TGTGCCACCGGAATTCGACTGGACACCGGGGAGCTGTTTTTT | CATGIRLDTGELFF
many | TRBJ1-5 | - | TRBV7-9 | TGTGCCAGCAGCCCATCTAATAGCAATCAGCCCCAGCATTTT | CASSPSNSNQPQHF
- | TRBJ2-3 | TRBD2 | TRBV6-5 | TGTGCCAGCAGTTACCTCCTAGCGGGGGCCACAGATACGCAGTATTTT | CASSYLLAGATDTQYF
many | TRBJ1-6 | TRBD1 | TRBV29-1 | TGCAGCGTCGCCCAGGGGGGTAATTCACCCCTCCACTTT | CSVAQGGNSPLHF
- | TRBJ2-7 | TRBD2 | TRBV6-2/TRBV6-3 | TGTGCCAGCAGTCTAACCGGGACTAGCGGGAGCTACGAGCAGTACTTC | CASSLTGTSGSYEQYF
- | TRBJ2-5 | - | TRBV27 | TGTGCCAGCAGTCCCATAGGGGGGCCCAAGAGACCCCAGTACTTC | CASSPIGGPKRPQYF
few | TRBJ1-6 | - | TRBV18 | TGTGCCAGCTCACCGACAGCGGGAAATTCACCCCTCCACTTT | CASSPTAGNSPLHF
- | TRBJ2-1 | - | TRBV6-2/TRBV6-3 | TGTGCCAGCAGTTACTCCGGGACAGAGCAGTTCTTC | CASSYSGTEQFF
- | TRBJ2-4 | - | TRBV29-1 | TGCAGCGTTTCAGGCCTCCTAGCCAAAAACATTCAGTACTTC | CSVSGLLAKNIQYF
- | TRBJ2-5 | TRBD1 | TRBV3-1 | TGTGCCAGCAGCCCCGGGACAGGGGGAGCGACCCAGTACTTC | CASSPGTGGATQYF
few | TRBJ1-1 | TRBD1 | TRBV7-6 | TGTGCCAGCAGCTTAGCCCCCCCAGGGGGCCCGAACACTGAAGCTTTCTTT | CASSLAPPGGPNTEAFF
few | TRBJ1-5 | TRBD1 | TRBV18 | TGTGCCAGCTCACCACCGGACAGGGAAGTCGACAATCAGCCCCAGCATTTT | CASSPPDREVDNQPQHF
- | TRBJ2-7 | - | TRBV9 | TGTGCCAGCAGCCCCAGGATGGGGTACGAGCAGTACTTC | CASSPRMGYEQYF
- | TRBJ2-5 | - | TRBV7-8 | TGTGCCATCTTAACCTTAGACAGTGAAGAGACCCAGTACTTC | CAILTLDSEETQYF
- | TRBJ2-7 | TRBD2 | TRBV7-9 | TGTGCCAGCACCTCTAGCGGATACTACGAGCAGTACTTC | CASTSSGYYEQYF
few | TRBJ2-1 | - | TRBV2 | TGTGCCAGCAGTGTCTTAGCGACAGGCGTATCCTACAATGAGCAGTTCTTC | CASSVLATGVSYNEQFF
- | TRBJ2-5 | - | TRBV7-9 | TGTGCCAGCAGCGGGGGTAACTCTCATGAGGGGCTCCAAGAGACCCAGTACTTC | CASSGGNSHEGLQETQYF